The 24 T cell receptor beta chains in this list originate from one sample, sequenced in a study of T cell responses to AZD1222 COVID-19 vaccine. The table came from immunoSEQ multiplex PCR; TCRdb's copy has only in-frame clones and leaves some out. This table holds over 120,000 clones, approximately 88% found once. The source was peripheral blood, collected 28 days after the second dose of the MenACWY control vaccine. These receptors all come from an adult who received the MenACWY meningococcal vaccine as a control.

The CDR3 spells CASSLDAGYEQFF. The CDR3 nucleotides are TGTGCCAGCAGTTTAGACGCGGGATATGAGCAGTTCTTC. The rearrangement uses TRBV12-3 or TRBV12-4 and TRBJ2-1, with D perhaps matching TRBD2 (6 bases). The V and J ends lost 1 base and 8 bases respectively, with 9 bases between them. The CDR3 extends over 13 amino acids.

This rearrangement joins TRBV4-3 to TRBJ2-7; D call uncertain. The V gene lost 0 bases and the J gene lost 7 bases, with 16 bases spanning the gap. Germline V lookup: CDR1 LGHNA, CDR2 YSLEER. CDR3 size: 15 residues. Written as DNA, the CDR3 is TGCGCCAGCAGCCAAGAAGGCAGAGGCCCTACGGAGCAGTACTTC. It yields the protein CASSQEGRGPTEQYF.

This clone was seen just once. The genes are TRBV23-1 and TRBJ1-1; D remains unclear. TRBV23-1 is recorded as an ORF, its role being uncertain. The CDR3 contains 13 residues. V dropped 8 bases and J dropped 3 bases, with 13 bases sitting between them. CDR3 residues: CASWPAGDTEAFF. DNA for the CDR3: TGCGCCAGCTGGCCCGCTGGGGACACTGAAGCTTTCTTT.

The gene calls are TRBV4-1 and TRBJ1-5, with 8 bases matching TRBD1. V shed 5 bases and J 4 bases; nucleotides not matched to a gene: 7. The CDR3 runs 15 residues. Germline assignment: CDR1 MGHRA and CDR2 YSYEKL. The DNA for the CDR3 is TGCGCCAGCAGCTTAGGGACAGGTGAAAATCAGCCCCAGCATTTT. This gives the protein CASSLGTGENQPQHF.

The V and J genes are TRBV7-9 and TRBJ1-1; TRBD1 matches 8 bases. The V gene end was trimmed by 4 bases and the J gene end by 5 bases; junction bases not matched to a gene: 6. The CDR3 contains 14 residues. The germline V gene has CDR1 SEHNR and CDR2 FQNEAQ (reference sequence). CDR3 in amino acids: CASSWTGQRTEAFF. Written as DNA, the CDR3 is TGTGCCAGCAGCTGGACAGGGCAAAGAACTGAAGCTTTCTTT.

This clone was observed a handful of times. The CDR3 here is CASSTGGPFTGELFF. The CDR3 nucleotides are TGTGCCAGCAGCACAGGGGGACCGTTCACCGGGGAGCTGTTTTTT. This chain joins TRBV7-9 and TRBJ2-2, with 8 bases fitting TRBD1. Germline V gives CDR1 SEHNR, CDR2 FQNEAQ (reference sequence). The CDR3 runs 15 residues. V shed 5 bases, J shed 4 bases, and the junction held 6 bases outside the gene matches.

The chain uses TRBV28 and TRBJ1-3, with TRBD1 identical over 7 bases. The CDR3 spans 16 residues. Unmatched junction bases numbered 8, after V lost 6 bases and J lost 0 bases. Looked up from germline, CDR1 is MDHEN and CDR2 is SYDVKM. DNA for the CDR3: TGTGCCAGCAGCCCCACAGGGGCTTACTCTGGAAACACCATATATTTT. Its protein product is CASSPTGAYSGNTIYF. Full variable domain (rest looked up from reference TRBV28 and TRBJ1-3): DVKVTQSSRYLVKRTGEKVFLECVQDMDHENMFWYRQDPGLGLRLIYFSYDVKMKEKGDIPEGYSVSREKKERFSLILESASTNQTSMYLCASSPTGAYSGNTIYFGEGSWLTVV.

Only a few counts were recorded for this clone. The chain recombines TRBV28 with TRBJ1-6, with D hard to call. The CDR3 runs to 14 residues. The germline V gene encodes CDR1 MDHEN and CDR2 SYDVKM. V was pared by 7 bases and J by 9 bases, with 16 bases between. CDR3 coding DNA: TGTGCCAGCAACTCTATGGGGTCCGCTTCACCCCTCCACTTT. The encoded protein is CASNSMGSASPLHF.

The CDR3 region is CASSPSASVGELFF. Written as DNA, the CDR3 is TGTGCCAGCAGCCCCAGCGCGTCGGTCGGGGAGCTGTTTTTT. The chain links TRBV21-1 to TRBJ2-2; TRBD2 is the table's D call and was not checked against the DNA. TRBV21-1 is marked as a pseudogene. There are 14 residues in the CDR3.

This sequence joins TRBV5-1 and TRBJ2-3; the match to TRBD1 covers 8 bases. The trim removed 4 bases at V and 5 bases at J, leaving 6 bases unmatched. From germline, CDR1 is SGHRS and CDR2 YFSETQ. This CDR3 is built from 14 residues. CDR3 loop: CASSDGQGIDTQYF. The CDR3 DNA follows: TGCGCCAGCAGCGACGGACAGGGAATAGATACGCAGTATTTT.

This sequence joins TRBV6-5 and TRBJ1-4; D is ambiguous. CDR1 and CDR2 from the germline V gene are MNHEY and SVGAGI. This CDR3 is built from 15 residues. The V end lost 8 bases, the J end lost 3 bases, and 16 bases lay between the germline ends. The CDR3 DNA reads TGTGCCAGCCGATACCCGGGCGGGGCTAATGAAAAACTGTTTTTT. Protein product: CASRYPGGANEKLFF.

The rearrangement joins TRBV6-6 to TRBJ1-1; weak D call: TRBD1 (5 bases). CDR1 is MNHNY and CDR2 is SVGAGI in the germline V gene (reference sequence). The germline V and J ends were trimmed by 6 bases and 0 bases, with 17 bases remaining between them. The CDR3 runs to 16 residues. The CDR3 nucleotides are TGTGCCAGCAGATCGCCCCCGGGGGTTTTGAACACTGAAGCTTTCTTT. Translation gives CASRSPPGVLNTEAFF.

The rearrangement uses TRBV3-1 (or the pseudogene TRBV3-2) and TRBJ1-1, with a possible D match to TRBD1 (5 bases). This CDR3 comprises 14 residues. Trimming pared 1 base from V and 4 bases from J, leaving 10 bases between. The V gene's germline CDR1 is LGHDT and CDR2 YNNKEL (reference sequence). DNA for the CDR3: TGTGCCAGCAGCCAAGCTCAGGGCGGCACTGAAGCTTTCTTT. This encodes CASSQAQGGTEAFF.

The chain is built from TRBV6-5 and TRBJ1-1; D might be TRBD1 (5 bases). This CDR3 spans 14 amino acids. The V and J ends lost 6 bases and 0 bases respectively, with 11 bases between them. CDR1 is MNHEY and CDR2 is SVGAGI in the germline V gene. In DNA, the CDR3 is TGTGCCAGCAGCCGTGACAGACTGAACACTGAAGCTTTCTTT. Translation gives CASSRDRLNTEAFF.

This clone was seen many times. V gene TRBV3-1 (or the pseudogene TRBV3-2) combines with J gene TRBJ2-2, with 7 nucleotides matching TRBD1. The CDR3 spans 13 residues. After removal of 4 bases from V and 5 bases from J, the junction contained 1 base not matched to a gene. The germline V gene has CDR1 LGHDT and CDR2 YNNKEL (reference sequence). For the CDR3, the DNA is TGTGCCAGCAGCCCGACAGGGACCGGGGAGCTGTTTTTT. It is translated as CASSPTGTGELFF.

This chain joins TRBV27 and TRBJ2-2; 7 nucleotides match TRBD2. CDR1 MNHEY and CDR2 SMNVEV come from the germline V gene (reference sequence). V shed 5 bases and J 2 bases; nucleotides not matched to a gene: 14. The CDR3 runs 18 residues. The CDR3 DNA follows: TGTGCCAGCAGTATTGTCAGTAGCGGGCGAATCAACACCGGGGAGCTGTTTTTT. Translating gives CASSIVSSGRINTGELFF.

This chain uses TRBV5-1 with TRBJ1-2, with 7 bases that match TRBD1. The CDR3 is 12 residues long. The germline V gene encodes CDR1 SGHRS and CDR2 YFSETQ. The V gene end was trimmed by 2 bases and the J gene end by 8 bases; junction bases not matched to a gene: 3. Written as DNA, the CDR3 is TGCGCCAGCAGCTTTACAGGGGACGGCTACACCTTC. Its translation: CASSFTGDGYTF. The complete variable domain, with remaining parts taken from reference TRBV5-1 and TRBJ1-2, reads KAGVTQTPRYLIKTRGQQVTLSCSPISGHRSVSWYQQTPGQGLQFLFEYFSETQRNKGNFPGRFSGRQFSNSRSEMNVSTLELGDSALYLCASSFTGDGYTFGSGTRLTVV.

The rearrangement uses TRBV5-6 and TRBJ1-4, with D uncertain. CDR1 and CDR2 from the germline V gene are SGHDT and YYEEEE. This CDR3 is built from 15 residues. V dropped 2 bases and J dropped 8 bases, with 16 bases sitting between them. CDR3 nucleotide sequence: TGTGCCAGCAGCTTAGCCGGGTCACCTAGCGAAAAACTGTTTTTT. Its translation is CASSLAGSPSEKLFF.

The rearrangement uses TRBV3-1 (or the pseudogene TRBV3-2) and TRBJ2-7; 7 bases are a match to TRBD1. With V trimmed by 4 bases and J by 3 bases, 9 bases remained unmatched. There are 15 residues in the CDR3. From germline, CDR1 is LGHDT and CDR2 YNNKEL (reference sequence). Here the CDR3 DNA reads TGTGCCAGCAGCCCTCCAAAGACAGGGATCTACGAGCAGTACTTC. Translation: CASSPPKTGIYEQYF.

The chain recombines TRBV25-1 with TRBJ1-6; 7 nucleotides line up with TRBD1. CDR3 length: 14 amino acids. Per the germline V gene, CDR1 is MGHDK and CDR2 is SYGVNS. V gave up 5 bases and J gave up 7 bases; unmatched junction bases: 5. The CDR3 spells CASSSGTANSPLHF. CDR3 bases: TGTGCCAGCAGTAGTGGGACAGCAAATTCACCCCTCCACTTT.

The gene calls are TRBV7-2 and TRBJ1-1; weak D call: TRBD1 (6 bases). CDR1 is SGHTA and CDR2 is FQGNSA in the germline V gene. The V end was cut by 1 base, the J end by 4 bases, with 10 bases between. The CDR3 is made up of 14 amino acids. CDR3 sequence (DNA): TGTGCCAGCAGCTTAGGGAGGGGGGGCACTGAAGCTTTCTTT. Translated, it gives CASSLGRGGTEAFF.

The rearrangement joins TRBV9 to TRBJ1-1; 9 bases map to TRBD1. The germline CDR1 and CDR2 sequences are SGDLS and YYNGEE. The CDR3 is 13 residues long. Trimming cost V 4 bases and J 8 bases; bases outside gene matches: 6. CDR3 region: CASSPGTGLEAFF. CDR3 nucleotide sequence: TGTGCCAGCAGCCCCGGGACAGGGCTGGAAGCTTTCTTT.

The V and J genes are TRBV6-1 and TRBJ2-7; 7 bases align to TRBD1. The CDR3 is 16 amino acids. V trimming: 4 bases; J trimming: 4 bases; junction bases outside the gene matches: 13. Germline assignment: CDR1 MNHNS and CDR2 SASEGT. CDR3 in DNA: TGTGCCAGCAGTGGACCGGGACAGCGGTTCTCTTACGAGCAGTACTTC. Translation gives CASSGPGQRFSYEQYF.

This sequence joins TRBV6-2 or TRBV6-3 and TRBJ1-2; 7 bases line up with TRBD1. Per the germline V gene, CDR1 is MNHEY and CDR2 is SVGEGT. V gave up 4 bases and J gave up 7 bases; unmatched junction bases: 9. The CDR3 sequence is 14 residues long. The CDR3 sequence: CASSSRRGRVGYTF. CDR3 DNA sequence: TGTGCCAGCAGTTCGAGAAGGGGGCGCGTTGGCTACACCTTC.